This is a list of T cell receptor beta chains from one sample in a study of CD8+CD57+ T cells in acquired aplastic anemia. TCRdb recomputed calls from the reads with MiXCR, one row per CDR3 protein. The sample holds 100,000 to 150,000 distinct CDR3 sequences; 40% to 60% are singletons and the top ten take 2% to 3%. The specimen was sorted CD4+, CD8+, or CD8+CD57+ T cells (not recorded which) from PBMCs. Source of these receptors: a human donor in good health, serving as a control. The CDR3 runs from the conserved cysteine through the conserved F or W. Fields, in order: CDR3 protein, CDR3 DNA, J gene, D gene, V gene, clone size. D genes are given only for firm matches. Not every row has a clone size; where given, it reads once, few, many or a size class.

CDR3 protein: CASSVRQGYNSPLHF
CDR3 DNA: TGTGCCAGCAGCGTCCGACAGGGTTATAATTCACCCCTCCACTTT
J gene: TRBJ1-6
D gene: TRBD1
V gene: TRBV5-6
clone size: -

CDR3 protein: CASSTGGVGEKLFF
CDR3 DNA: TGTGCCAGTAGTACAGGGGGCGTGGGTGAAAAACTGTTTTTT
J gene: TRBJ1-4
D gene: TRBD1
V gene: TRBV19
clone size: -

CDR3 protein: CASSYSASGEQETQYF
CDR3 DNA: TGTGCCAGCAGTTACTCGGCTAGCGGGGAACAAGAGACCCAGTACTTC
J gene: TRBJ2-5
D gene: TRBD2
V gene: TRBV6-5
clone size: many

CDR3 protein: CASTQGYRHQPQHF
CDR3 DNA: TGTGCCAGCACTCAGGGGTACAGACATCAGCCCCAGCATTTT
J gene: TRBJ1-5
D gene: -
V gene: TRBV12-3/TRBV12-4
clone size: few

CDR3 protein: CASSQDGRSGRNTEAFF
CDR3 DNA: TGTGCCAGCAGCCAAGATGGGAGGAGCGGCAGGAACACTGAAGCTTTCTTT
J gene: TRBJ1-1
D gene: -
V gene: TRBV14
clone size: once

CDR3 protein: CSARSSGGLRGEQYF
CDR3 DNA: TGCAGTGCTAGGAGTAGCGGGGGGTTACGTGGCGAGCAGTACTTC
J gene: TRBJ2-7
D gene: TRBD2
V gene: TRBV20-1
clone size: -

CDR3 protein: CASSFDGPVVRPYSEQFF
CDR3 DNA: TGTGCCAGCAGCTTCGACGGACCCGTAGTCCGTCCCTACAGTGAGCAGTTCTTC
J gene: TRBJ2-1
D gene: -
V gene: TRBV11-2
clone size: few

CDR3 protein: CASSVGGRDSPLHF
CDR3 DNA: TGTGCCAGCAGCGTAGGGGGTAGAGATTCACCCCTCCACTTT
J gene: TRBJ1-6
D gene: -
V gene: TRBV9
clone size: -

CDR3 protein: CASSYRVQGLYYEQYF
CDR3 DNA: TGTGCCAGCAGTTACCGAGTACAGGGCCTCTACTACGAGCAGTACTTC
J gene: TRBJ2-7
D gene: -
V gene: TRBV6-5
clone size: many

CDR3 protein: CASSLGYRGRTEAFF
CDR3 DNA: TGCGCCAGCAGCCTAGGCTACAGGGGGAGGACTGAAGCTTTCTTT
J gene: TRBJ1-1
D gene: TRBD1
V gene: TRBV4-1
clone size: many

CDR3 protein: CASSLSPGGRMNTEAFF
CDR3 DNA: TGTGCCAGCAGTTTATCGCCGGGTGGGCGAATGAACACTGAAGCTTTCTTT
J gene: TRBJ1-1
D gene: -
V gene: TRBV28
clone size: -

CDR3 protein: CSASPRANWGGYTF
CDR3 DNA: TGCAGTGCTAGTCCCAGGGCGAATTGGGGTGGCTACACCTTC
J gene: TRBJ1-2
D gene: -
V gene: TRBV20-1
clone size: -

CDR3 protein: CASSLGGLGEQYF
CDR3 DNA: TGCGCCAGCAGCTTGGGGGGCCTCGGCGAGCAGTACTTC
J gene: TRBJ2-7
D gene: -
V gene: TRBV5-1
clone size: -

CDR3 protein: CASSQDGPDSPLHF
CDR3 DNA: TGTGCCAGCAGCCAAGATGGTCCGGATTCACCCCTCCACTTT
J gene: TRBJ1-6
D gene: -
V gene: TRBV4-2
clone size: many

CDR3 protein: CASRAGADTQYF
CDR3 DNA: TGCGCCAGCAGGGCGGGGGCGGATACGCAGTATTTT
J gene: TRBJ2-3
D gene: -
V gene: TRBV10-2
clone size: -

CDR3 protein: CASSGRDRVNEQFF
CDR3 DNA: TGTGCCAGCAGCGGCCGGGACAGGGTTAATGAGCAGTTCTTC
J gene: TRBJ2-1
D gene: TRBD1
V gene: TRBV7-8
clone size: -

CDR3 protein: CASRKTSGGDTGELFF
CDR3 DNA: TGTGCCAGCAGGAAGACTAGCGGGGGAGACACCGGGGAGCTGTTTTTT
J gene: TRBJ2-2
D gene: TRBD2
V gene: TRBV10-3
clone size: -

CDR3 protein: CATGGGYEQYF
CDR3 DNA: TGTGCAACCGGGGGCGGGTACGAGCAGTACTTC
J gene: TRBJ2-7
D gene: -
V gene: TRBV2
clone size: -

CDR3 protein: CASSPPTYEQYF
CDR3 DNA: TGTGCCAGCTCACCACCAACCTACGAGCAGTACTTC
J gene: TRBJ2-7
D gene: -
V gene: TRBV18
clone size: many

CDR3 protein: CATSRDRDWEYEQYF
CDR3 DNA: TGTGCCACCAGCAGGGACAGGGACTGGGAATACGAGCAGTACTTC
J gene: TRBJ2-7
D gene: TRBD1
V gene: TRBV15
clone size: once

CDR3 protein: CATSSKPGQGNQPQHF
CDR3 DNA: TGTGCCACCAGCAGCAAGCCGGGACAGGGCAATCAGCCCCAGCATTTT
J gene: TRBJ1-5
D gene: TRBD1
V gene: TRBV15
clone size: -

CDR3 protein: CASSDSGLGPLHF
CDR3 DNA: TGTGCCAGCAGTGATTCCGGGTTGGGACCCCTCCACTTT
J gene: TRBJ1-6
D gene: -
V gene: TRBV2
clone size: medium-sized

CDR3 protein: CARSGLVGETQYF
CDR3 DNA: TGTGCCAGATCGGGACTAGTCGGTGAGACCCAGTACTTC
J gene: TRBJ2-5
D gene: TRBD2
V gene: TRBV2
clone size: -

CDR3 protein: CASSFYQETQYF
CDR3 DNA: TGTGCCAGCAGCTTCTACCAAGAGACCCAGTACTTC
J gene: TRBJ2-5
D gene: -
V gene: TRBV7-9
clone size: -

CDR3 protein: CASSNSGGGTDTQYF
CDR3 DNA: TGTGCCAGCAGCAATAGCGGGGGGGGCACAGATACGCAGTATTTT
J gene: TRBJ2-3
D gene: TRBD2
V gene: TRBV7-2
clone size: many

CDR3 protein: CASSLIGGAEAFF
CDR3 DNA: TGTGCCAGCAGCTTAATCGGGGGGGCTGAAGCTTTCTTT
J gene: TRBJ1-1
D gene: -
V gene: TRBV7-3
clone size: -

CDR3 protein: CSVEVGYGYTF
CDR3 DNA: TGCAGCGTTGAGGTCGGCTATGGCTACACCTTC
J gene: TRBJ1-2
D gene: -
V gene: TRBV29-1
clone size: -

CDR3 protein: CASSINGGGFQETQYF
CDR3 DNA: TGTGCCAGTAGTATAAACGGAGGCGGCTTTCAAGAGACCCAGTACTTC
J gene: TRBJ2-5
D gene: -
V gene: TRBV19
clone size: many

CDR3 protein: CAISARVGAGGQETQYF
CDR3 DNA: TGTGCCATCAGTGCTAGAGTGGGAGCGGGGGGCCAAGAGACCCAGTACTTC
J gene: TRBJ2-5
D gene: TRBD2
V gene: TRBV10-3
clone size: -

CDR3 protein: CASPWGGTVAYGYTF
CDR3 DNA: TGTGCCAGCCCGTGGGGGGGCACCGTTGCCTATGGCTACACCTTC
J gene: TRBJ1-2
D gene: -
V gene: TRBV2
clone size: -

CDR3 protein: CASSPSTGIGTEAFF
CDR3 DNA: TGTGCCAGCAGTCCATCGACAGGCATAGGCACTGAAGCTTTCTTT
J gene: TRBJ1-1
D gene: -
V gene: TRBV25-1
clone size: once

CDR3 protein: CASRPGEYGYTF
CDR3 DNA: TGTGCCAGTAGGCCAGGGGAATATGGCTACACCTTC
J gene: TRBJ1-2
D gene: -
V gene: TRBV19
clone size: few

CDR3 protein: CASNPSRRGLYGYTF
CDR3 DNA: TGTGCCAGTAACCCATCCCGCCGGGGCCTCTATGGCTACACCTTC
J gene: TRBJ1-2
D gene: -
V gene: TRBV19
clone size: many

CDR3 protein: CASSESTGAVYNEQFF
CDR3 DNA: TGTGCCAGCAGTGAATCGACAGGGGCCGTATACAATGAGCAGTTCTTC
J gene: TRBJ2-1
D gene: TRBD1
V gene: TRBV25-1
clone size: once

CDR3 protein: CSVEAQVNYGYTF
CDR3 DNA: TGCAGCGTTGAAGCCCAGGTTAACTATGGCTACACCTTC
J gene: TRBJ1-2
D gene: -
V gene: TRBV29-1
clone size: medium-sized

CDR3 protein: CASSARGARTDTQYF
CDR3 DNA: TGTGCCAGCAGCGCCCGGGGGGCCCGCACAGATACGCAGTATTTT
J gene: TRBJ2-3
D gene: -
V gene: TRBV9
clone size: many

CDR3 protein: CSVRTGDCYEQYF
CDR3 DNA: TGCAGCGTTCGGACCGGGGATTGCTACGAGCAGTACTTC
J gene: TRBJ2-7
D gene: -
V gene: TRBV29-1
clone size: -

CDR3 protein: CASSYSSGTDSYEQYF
CDR3 DNA: TGTGCCAGCAGTTACTCATCTGGGACAGACTCCTACGAGCAGTACTTC
J gene: TRBJ2-7
D gene: TRBD1
V gene: TRBV6-5
clone size: -

CDR3 protein: CSARDYRGREKLFF
CDR3 DNA: TGCAGTGCTAGAGATTACAGGGGGCGAGAAAAACTGTTTTTT
J gene: TRBJ1-4
D gene: TRBD1
V gene: TRBV20-1
clone size: many

CDR3 protein: CASSFRGRETQYF
CDR3 DNA: TGTGCCAGCAGCTTCAGGGGGCGAGAGACCCAGTACTTC
J gene: TRBJ2-5
D gene: TRBD1
V gene: TRBV11-3
clone size: many

CDR3 protein: CAISGYDSPLHF
CDR3 DNA: TGTGCCATCAGTGGTTATGATTCACCCCTCCACTTT
J gene: TRBJ1-6
D gene: -
V gene: TRBV10-3
clone size: -

CDR3 protein: CSVGGTEAFF
CDR3 DNA: TGCAGCGTTGGGGGCACTGAAGCTTTCTTT
J gene: TRBJ1-1
D gene: -
V gene: TRBV29-1
clone size: -

CDR3 protein: CASSLGGGSDTQYF
CDR3 DNA: TGTGCCAGCAGCTTGGGGGGGGGGTCAGATACGCAGTATTTT
J gene: TRBJ2-3
D gene: TRBD2
V gene: TRBV7-9
clone size: many

CDR3 protein: CASSLGGDPPDTQYF
CDR3 DNA: TGTGCCAGCAGCTTGGGGGGGGACCCCCCAGATACGCAGTATTTT
J gene: TRBJ2-3
D gene: TRBD2
V gene: TRBV7-3
clone size: many

CDR3 protein: CASSQGKGQPQHF
CDR3 DNA: TGCGCCAGCAGCCAAGGCAAGGGGCAGCCCCAGCATTTT
J gene: TRBJ1-5
D gene: -
V gene: TRBV4-3
clone size: -

CDR3 protein: CASSATGGGYGYTF
CDR3 DNA: TGTGCCAGCAGCGCGACAGGGGGCGGCTATGGCTACACCTTC
J gene: TRBJ1-2
D gene: TRBD1
V gene: TRBV7-9
clone size: -